The 30 T cell receptor beta chains reported below all come from one sample, sequenced in a study of cytomegalovirus exposure and HLA in healthy donors. Primers included in the PCR were 60 Vbeta and 13 Jbeta primers. The protocol was immunoSEQ multiplex PCR, while the TCRdb copy is restricted to in-frame clones and leaves out a portion. This sample carries tens of thousands of clones, roughly 80% of them seen once, and the ten largest clones take 3.5% to 4.5%. Source material: PBMCs. These TCRs come from a man in his thirties or forties in good health and CMV-seronegative.

The chain combines TRBV10-3 with TRBJ2-6, with a weak D call TRBD2 (5 bases). Trimming left V 3 bases short and J 4 bases short, with 10 bases between. Germline-derived CDR1 and CDR2 are ENHRY and SYGVKD. The CDR3 extends over 15 amino acids. CDR3 sequence (DNA): TGTGCCATCAGTGATCCGGGAACCGGGGCCAACGTCCTGACTTTC. It translates to CAISDPGTGANVLTF.

V gene TRBV28 combines with J gene TRBJ2-7, with 11 nucleotides matching TRBD1. The length of the CDR3 is 18 residues. V lost 6 bases to trimming and J lost 0 bases; unmatched junction nucleotides: 13. The germline V gene encodes CDR1 MDHEN and CDR2 SYDVKM. The CDR3 nucleotides read TGTGCCAGCAGCCCCGGGACAGGGGGATTCCCCCACTCCTACGAGCAGTACTTC. As protein: CASSPGTGGFPHSYEQYF.

V is TRBV11-2 and J is TRBJ2-7; no clear D gene. With 0 bases removed from V and 3 bases from J, the gap between germline ends came to 15 bases. CDR3 length: 16 residues. From germline, CDR1 is SGHAT and CDR2 FQNNGV. Here the CDR3 DNA reads TGTGCCAGCAGCTTAGATCGGTCAGGTTTTTTCTACGAGCAGTACTTC. Translated, it gives CASSLDRSGFFYEQYF.

V and J are TRBV5-1 and TRBJ2-1; 12 nucleotides agree with TRBD2. V shed 0 bases and J 8 bases; nucleotides not matched to a gene: 9. The CDR3 has 17 residues. CDR1 and CDR2 from the germline V gene are SGHRS and YFSETQ. In DNA, the CDR3 is TGCGCCAGCAGCTTGGTCGCTAGCGGGAGGGTCCCGTATGAGCAGTTCTTC. Residues: CASSLVASGRVPYEQFF.

The J gene is TRBJ2-5, the V gene TRBV5-1; TRBD1 might be the D (5 bases). V was clipped by 2 bases and J by 13 bases, with 21 bases between them. Germline V gene lookup returns CDR1 SGHRS and CDR2 YFSETQ. The CDR3 is 14 residues long. CDR3 residues: CASSLGDSVNERYF. In nucleotides, the CDR3 is TGCGCCAGCAGCTTAGGCGACAGTGTGAACGAGCGGTACTTC.

CDR3 in DNA: TGTGCCAGCAGTGAAGCGTGGCAGGTCGTCGACCTCCCAAAGACCTACGAGCAGTACTTC. Its translation: CASSEAWQVVDLPKTYEQYF. The chain is built from TRBV2 and TRBJ2-7; the D is unclear. There are 20 residues in the CDR3. V lost 0 bases and J 2 bases, leaving 26 bases between the germline ends. The germline V gene encodes CDR1 SNHLY and CDR2 FYNNEI.

The gene calls are TRBV6-6 and TRBJ1-1, with D unclear. Germline V gene lookup returns CDR1 MNHNY and CDR2 SVGAGI (reference sequence). Trimming took off 8 bases at V and 6 bases at J, with 10 bases between the two ends. This CDR3 contains 11 residues. CDR3 residues: CASPGISEAFF. The CDR3 region has the DNA TGTGCCAGCCCCGGTATTTCTGAAGCTTTCTTT.

This chain connects TRBV5-4 to TRBJ2-1; 14 nucleotides match TRBD2. The CDR3 length is 15 residues. In germline, CDR1 is SGHNT, CDR2 YYREEE (reference sequence). Losses at the gene ends were 3 bases for V and 9 bases for J; bases not matched to a gene: 5. The CDR3 protein is CASSSTGLAGVEQFF. CDR3 coding DNA: TGTGCCAGCAGCTCAACGGGACTAGCGGGAGTTGAGCAGTTCTTC. Filled out from reference TRBV5-4 and TRBJ2-1, the complete variable domain reads ETGVTQSPTHLIKTRGQQVTLRCSSQSGHNTVSWYQQALGQGPQFIFQYYREEENGRGNFPPRFSGLQFPNYSSELNVNALELDDSALYLCASSSTGLAGVEQFFGPGTRLTVL.

This clone occurred a few times. The V gene is TRBV5-1, the J gene TRBJ2-7; 8 positions match TRBD1. V lost 1 base to trimming and J lost 2 bases; unmatched junction nucleotides: 5. The CDR3 runs to 15 residues. Germline V gives CDR1 SGHRS, CDR2 YFSETQ. DNA of the CDR3: TGCGCCAGCAGCTTGACCGGACAGGGAGCCTACGAGCAGTACTTC. Translated: CASSLTGQGAYEQYF.

The chain couples TRBV6-5 to TRBJ1-2; D remains unclear. The V and J ends lost 8 bases and 7 bases respectively, with 8 bases between them. The CDR3 loop spans 10 amino acids. The germline V gene encodes CDR1 MNHEY and CDR2 SVGAGI. The CDR3 coding sequence is TGTGCCAGCCGCTCCGGTGGCTACACCTTC. Translated, it gives CASRSGGYTF.

This clone was seen a handful of times. The V and J genes are TRBV28 and TRBJ2-1, with a tentative D call TRBD1 (6 bases). Germline CDR1 MDHEN, CDR2 SYDVKM. The V end lost 4 bases, the J end lost 4 bases, and 11 bases lay between the germline ends. The length of the CDR3 is 14 residues. The CDR3, as DNA: TGTGCCAGCAGTTACAGGGACCTATACAATGAGCAGTTCTTC. Protein: CASSYRDLYNEQFF.

This clone was seen only a few times. This chain connects TRBV19 to TRBJ1-5, with 9 bases that match TRBD1. CDR1 LNHDA and CDR2 SQIVND come from the germline V gene (reference sequence). The V and J ends lost 5 bases and 11 bases, in that order; junction bases with no gene match: 13. The CDR3 loop spans 15 amino acids. The CDR3 DNA follows: TGTGCCAGTAGTCCCGGGACAGGGTCATCCCAGGCCCAGCATTTT. Protein: CASSPGTGSSQAQHF.

This chain uses TRBV13 with TRBJ2-5; 11 nucleotides match TRBD1. The CDR3 spans 17 residues. V gave up 5 bases and J gave up 7 bases; unmatched junction bases: 15. CDR1 and CDR2 from the germline V gene are PRHDT and FYEKMQ (reference sequence). The CDR3 DNA reads as TGTGCCAGCAGCCTATCGGACAGGGGGCTGACTACTGGGACCCAGTACTTC. Translating it yields CASSLSDRGLTTGTQYF.

V gene TRBV11-2 combines with J gene TRBJ1-1; D might be TRBD1 (6 bases). Germline CDR1 is SGHAT and CDR2 is FQNNGV. V was clipped by 5 bases and J by 10 bases, with 14 bases between them. The CDR3 has 12 residues. CDR3 coding DNA: TGTGCCAGCAGCCTGAACAGGGATTCAGCTTTCTTT. Residues: CASSLNRDSAFF.

The V call is TRBV6-5, the J call TRBJ1-2; the match to TRBD1 covers 7 bases. Germline values: CDR1 MNHEY, CDR2 SVGAGI. The CDR3 spans 14 residues. Losses at the gene ends were 6 bases for V and 4 bases for J; bases not matched to a gene: 8. CDR3 DNA sequence: TGTGCCAGCAGGCCTCTACAGGGGATCTATGGCTACACCTTC. This translates into CASRPLQGIYGYTF.

This chain joins TRBV6-1 and TRBJ2-7; 7 positions match TRBD1. Germline assignment: CDR1 MNHNS and CDR2 SASEGT. The CDR3 runs to 15 residues. Trimming at V came to 9 bases and at J to 1 base, leaving 12 bases not matched to a gene. CDR3: CASTRDDRASYEQYF. In DNA form, the CDR3 reads TGTGCCAGTACCCGGGACGACAGGGCTTCCTACGAGCAGTACTTC.

This rearrangement joins TRBV7-9 to TRBJ2-1; 8 bases agree with TRBD2. Looked up from germline, CDR1 is SEHNR and CDR2 is FQNEAQ (reference sequence). The trim removed 4 bases at V and 6 bases at J, leaving 11 bases unmatched. This CDR3 spans 16 amino acids. CDR3 residues: CASSSQWTSSGNEQFF. CDR3 nucleotide sequence: TGTGCCAGCAGCTCCCAGTGGACTAGCTCCGGCAATGAGCAGTTCTTC.

The rearrangement links TRBV2 to TRBJ2-7; D might be TRBD1 (5 bases). This CDR3 region has 14 residues. Deletions cut 6 bases from V and 0 bases from J, with 12 bases between. Germline CDR1 and CDR2: SNHLY and FYNNEI. This chain's CDR3 is CASRIVTVSYEQYF. The CDR3, as DNA: TGTGCCAGCAGAATTGTGACAGTCTCCTACGAGCAGTACTTC.

This clone showed up just a few times. The V gene is TRBV25-1, the J gene TRBJ2-7; 7 bases are a match to TRBD1. Unmatched junction bases numbered 12, after V lost 6 bases and J lost 4 bases. Germline CDR1 MGHDK, CDR2 SYGVNS. The length of the CDR3 is 15 residues. DNA for the CDR3: TGTGCCAGCAGCGAAGGGGGCCTTATGTCTTACGAGCAGTACTTC. It is translated as CASSEGGLMSYEQYF.

This sequence joins TRBV28 and TRBJ2-1; possibly TRBD2 for D (6 bases). The CDR3 spans 14 residues. The V gene's germline CDR1 is MDHEN and CDR2 SYDVKM. Trimming took off 3 bases at V and 4 bases at J, with 10 bases between the two ends. The CDR3 DNA follows: TGTGCCAGCAGTTTGGGTAGCGGATACAATGAGCAGTTCTTC. Residues: CASSLGSGYNEQFF.

The chain combines TRBV25-1 with TRBJ2-2, with D maybe TRBD1 (6 bases). V dropped 5 bases and J dropped 1 base, with 17 bases sitting between them. The CDR3 covers 17 residues. Germline V lookup: CDR1 MGHDK, CDR2 SYGVNS. CDR3 DNA sequence: TGTGCCAGCAGTCGCGTGAGGGACACCCTGAACACCGGGGAGCTGTTTTTT. Translating gives CASSRVRDTLNTGELFF.

The J gene is TRBJ2-7, the V gene TRBV5-1; 9 bases fit TRBD1. Germline CDR1 SGHRS, CDR2 YFSETQ. With V trimmed by 4 bases and J by 0 bases, 5 bases remained unmatched. This CDR3 is 15 amino acids long. In DNA, the CDR3 is TGCGCCAGCAGCATAGGACAGGGGTCCTCCTACGAGCAGTACTTC. It encodes CASSIGQGSSYEQYF.

V and J are TRBV27 and TRBJ1-2; no definite D call. CDR3 length equals 17 residues. CDR1 is MNHEY, CDR2 SMNVEV, per germline (reference sequence). The V gene lost 8 bases and the J gene lost 7 bases, with 29 bases spanning the gap. CDR3 sequence reads: CASGEVVRTGGSAGYTF. The CDR3 nucleotides read TGTGCCAGCGGGGAAGTGGTAAGGACCGGCGGGTCGGCTGGCTACACCTTC.

The chain uses TRBV18 and TRBJ1-2; TRBD1 agrees at 7 bases. V shed 3 bases, J shed 6 bases, and the junction held 7 bases outside the gene matches. Germline V gene data show CDR1 as KGHSH and CDR2 as LQKENI. There are 14 residues in the CDR3. CDR3 amino acids: CASSPAFRGDGYTF. The CDR3 DNA follows: TGTGCCAGCTCACCCGCTTTCAGGGGGGATGGCTACACCTTC.

For this clone: Relative to the germline gene, one junction end is altered; a read error may explain this. The V and J genes are TRBV7-7 and TRBJ2-3; maybe TRBD2 (5 bases). Germline V lookup: CDR1 SSHAT, CDR2 FNYEAQ (reference sequence). The CDR3 sequence is 15 residues long. CDR3 DNA sequence: TGTGCTAGCAGCTTAGAGGCGGGTACGGCAAATACGCAGTATTTT. This translates into CASSLEAGTANTQYF. The complete variable domain, with remaining parts taken from reference TRBV7-7 and TRBJ2-3, reads GAGVSQSPRYKVTKRGQDVTLRCDPISSHATLYWYQQALGQGPEFLTYFNYEAQPDKSGLPSDRFSAERPEGSISTLTIQRTEQRDSAMYRCASSLEAGTANTQYFGPGTRLTVL.

CDR3 in amino acids: CASEGTGHYGYTF. CDR3 nucleotides: TGTGCCAGCGAAGGGACAGGGCACTATGGCTACACCTTC. The chain employs TRBV2 and TRBJ1-2, with 9 bases matching TRBD1. The CDR3 extends over 13 amino acids. The V gene's germline CDR1 is SNHLY and CDR2 FYNNEI. The V gene end was trimmed by 8 bases and the J gene end by 3 bases; junction bases not matched to a gene: 4.

The genes are TRBV19 and TRBJ1-5; D remains ambiguous. Germline CDR1 is LNHDA and CDR2 is SQIVND (reference sequence). The V end was cut by 3 bases, the J end by 1 base, with 10 bases between. The CDR3 length is 15 residues. Here the CDR3 reads CASSIGHWSNQPQHF. In nucleotides, the CDR3 is TGTGCCAGTAGTATTGGCCATTGGAGCAATCAGCCCCAGCATTTT.

The CDR3 region is CASSDDSSGSLDEQFF. For the CDR3, the DNA is TGCGCCAGCAGTGACGACTCTAGCGGGAGTTTAGATGAGCAGTTCTTC. The V call is TRBV10-1, the J call TRBJ2-1, with TRBD2 matching 10 bases. Germline loops: CDR1 WNHNN, CDR2 SYGVQD (reference sequence). The J segment lost 8 bases and the V segment lost 3 bases, leaving 10 bases of the junction unmatched. This CDR3 has 16 residues.

This clone was picked up a small number of times. The gene calls are TRBV9 and TRBJ2-1; D may be TRBD1 (6 bases). V was shortened by 4 bases and J by 0 bases, with 11 bases between the two germline ends. Germline V gives CDR1 SGDLS, CDR2 YYNGEE. The CDR3 extends over 15 amino acids. The CDR3 region is CASSKTGGSYNEQFF. CDR3 DNA: TGTGCCAGCAGCAAGACAGGCGGCTCCTACAATGAGCAGTTCTTC. Based on the CDR3 plus reference TRBV9 and TRBJ2-1, the full variable domain is DSGVTQTPKHLITATGQRVTLRCSPRSGDLSVYWYQQSLDQGLQFLIQYYNGEERAKGNILERFSAQQFPDLHSELNLSSLELGDSALYFCASSKTGGSYNEQFFGPGTRLTVL.

The V and J genes are TRBV15 and TRBJ2-2; D is ambiguous. The CDR3 runs 13 residues. The germline V gene encodes CDR1 LNHNV and CDR2 YYDKDF (reference sequence). V dropped 0 bases and J dropped 6 bases, with 5 bases sitting between them. The CDR3 protein is CATSRDGPGELFF. The CDR3, as DNA: TGTGCCACCAGCAGAGATGGGCCCGGGGAGCTGTTTTTT.